A selection of T cell receptor beta chains follows, all from one sample in a study of blood T cell repertoires in COVID-19. Using immunoSEQ multiplex PCR, the repertoire was profiled, and TCRdb retains in-frame clones only, with some absent. The table shows roughly 42,000 clones, with roughly 92% occurring only once. Specimen: peripheral blood. These receptors came from a man aged 50-59 years with COVID-19, enrolled during active disease. Both conserved end residues are part of each CDR3. D genes are given only for firm matches. A clone size is listed for some rows: how often the clone was seen (once, few, many), or a class if it is expanded.

D,size,V,J,DNA,CDR3
-,-,TRBV29-1,TRBJ1-2,TGCAGCGTTTTGAATGGCAGGGTCTATGGCTACACCTTC,CSVLNGRVYGYTF
-,-,TRBV7-9,TRBJ1-2,TGTGCCAGCAGAGAGACGGGGGGCGATCCCTCCCATGGCTACACCTTC,CASRETGGDPSHGYTF
-,-,TRBV11-3,TRBJ2-3,TGTGCCAGCAGCACGGGCACAGATACGCAGTATTTT,CASSTGTDTQYF
-,-,TRBV19,TRBJ1-5,TGTGCCAGTAGTCAAAACAGCCCGAATCAGCCCCAGCATTTT,CASSQNSPNQPQHF
TRBD2,-,TRBV13,TRBJ2-2,TGTGCCAGCAGCCCCACGACACTTCTAGCGGGAGTAAGAGGGGCCGGGGAGCTGTTTTTT,CASSPTTLLAGVRGAGELFF
-,-,TRBV10-3,TRBJ1-2,TGTGCCATCAGCCGGGACATCGACTATGGCTACACCTTC,CAISRDIDYGYTF
-,once,TRBV7-9,TRBJ2-3,TGTGCCAGCAGCTTAGTCCGACAGAGCACAGATACGCAGTATTTT,CASSLVRQSTDTQYF
TRBD2,-,TRBV5-4,TRBJ2-2,TGTGCCAGCAGCTTAAGGGCTAGCGGCGGCACCGGGGAGCTGTTTTTT,CASSLRASGGTGELFF
TRBD2,-,TRBV7-9,TRBJ2-5,TGTGCCAGCAGCCCCCCCAGCGGGAGGAAAGACCAAGAGACCCAGTACTTC,CASSPPSGRKDQETQYF
TRBD2,-,TRBV5-4,TRBJ2-7,TGTGCCAGCAGTTTCCGACTAGCGGGAGGTGAGCAGTACTTC,CASSFRLAGGEQYF
TRBD2,-,TRBV11-3,TRBJ2-3,TGTGCCAGCAGCCCTCGGGGGGAGGAGGGGCTTGGTACGCAGTATTTT,CASSPRGEEGLGTQYF
-,-,TRBV2,TRBJ1-5,TGTGCCAGCAGTGAAGCGGCAGACTTAAATCAGCCCCAGCATTTT,CASSEAADLNQPQHF
TRBD2,-,TRBV11-2,TRBJ2-7,TGTGCCAGCAGACTCCTTAGGGGCGGGAGGATCTACGAGCAGTACTTC,CASRLLRGGRIYEQYF
TRBD1,-,TRBV4-1,TRBJ1-5,TGCGCCAGCAGCCAAGAAACAGGGGAGGGCAATCAGCCCCAGCATTTT,CASSQETGEGNQPQHF
TRBD1,-,TRBV4-1,TRBJ1-5,TGCGCCAGCAGCCAAGTCGGACAGGGTAGCAATCAGCCCCAGCATTTT,CASSQVGQGSNQPQHF
-,-,TRBV19,TRBJ2-4,TGTGCCAGTAGTATGAACAGGAAGGGCATTCAGTACTTC,CASSMNRKGIQYF
-,-,TRBV18,TRBJ2-3,TGTGCCAGCTCACGACGCGCTTGGCGGGTATCAGATACGCAGTATTTT,CASSRRAWRVSDTQYF
TRBD1,few,TRBV7-9,TRBJ1-2,TGTGCCAGCAGGCCGGGACAGACGGGTGGATATGGCTACACCTTC,CASRPGQTGGYGYTF
-,-,TRBV12-3/TRBV12-4,TRBJ2-2,TGTGCCAGCAGTTTAGACTTAGGGGAGCTGTTTTTT,CASSLDLGELFF
TRBD1,-,TRBV19,TRBJ2-7,TGTGCCAGTAGTTGGACAGGGAGCTCCTACGAGCAGTACTTC,CASSWTGSSYEQYF
-,once,TRBV4-2,TRBJ2-7,TGTGCCAGCAGCCAAGAAGACAAAAGGAACTACGAGCAGTACTTC,CASSQEDKRNYEQYF
TRBD2,-,TRBV18,TRBJ2-1,TGTGCCAGCTCACCACCGGGACTAGATCCCTACAATGAGCAGTTCTTC,CASSPPGLDPYNEQFF
-,few,TRBV2,TRBJ2-2,TGTGCCAGCGATCAAGGGCAGGGGAACACCGGGGAGCTGTTTTTT,CASDQGQGNTGELFF
-,-,TRBV2,TRBJ1-5,TGTGCCAGCAGCGGGTCGCGCCAGCCCCAGCATTTT,CASSGSRQPQHF
TRBD1,-,TRBV2,TRBJ2-7,TGTGCCATCGGGACAGACGGGGAGCAGTACTTC,CAIGTDGEQYF
-,-,TRBV28,TRBJ1-5,TGTGCCAGCAGTTTAGGGGCTGGCGATCAGCCCCAGCATTTT,CASSLGAGDQPQHF
TRBD1,-,TRBV18,TRBJ1-4,TGTGCCAGCTCACACAGACAGGGCACTAATGAAAAACTGTTTTTT,CASSHRQGTNEKLFF
TRBD1,once,TRBV2,TRBJ1-2,TGTGCCAGCAGTTCGGACAGGGGGGAGTCCGGCTATGGCTACACCTTC,CASSSDRGESGYGYTF
TRBD1,once,TRBV10-1,TRBJ1-2,TGCGCCAGCTCAGCAGATTACAGGGGGCCCGTCTATGGCTACACCTTC,CASSADYRGPVYGYTF
-,-,TRBV28,TRBJ1-3,TGTGCCAGCACCATTCTCCGGGGCTCTGGAAACACCATATATTTT,CASTILRGSGNTIYF
-,-,TRBV7-9,TRBJ1-1,TGTGCCAGCAGCTTAGTCGCAGATAACACTGAAGCTTTCTTT,CASSLVADNTEAFF
TRBD2,-,TRBV3-1/TRBV3-2,TRBJ2-7,TGTGCCAGCAGCCTCCAAGGACTAGCGGGAGGTAGCCACGAGCAGTACTTC,CASSLQGLAGGSHEQYF
-,-,TRBV7-8,TRBJ2-3,TGTGCCAGCAGCTTAGAACTAGGGCGGGATACGCAGTATTTT,CASSLELGRDTQYF
TRBD2,-,TRBV7-8,TRBJ2-1,TGTGCCAGCAGCCCATCCGGGACTAGCGGGAGGTTCTCCTACAATGAGCAGTTCTTC,CASSPSGTSGRFSYNEQFF
-,-,TRBV27,TRBJ2-3,TGTGCCAGCAGTTGGGCAGCCCCCACAGATACGCAGTATTTT,CASSWAAPTDTQYF
-,-,TRBV4-1,TRBJ1-4,TGCGCCAGCAGCCAATTTTTGACAGGCCGTAATGAAAAACTGTTTTTT,CASSQFLTGRNEKLFF
TRBD1,-,TRBV5-8,TRBJ1-1,TGTGCCAGCAGCTTCCGGGACAGGGGGTATCACACTGAAGCTTTCTTT,CASSFRDRGYHTEAFF
-,-,TRBV6-5,TRBJ1-3,TGTGCCAGCAGCTCGTCATCGAGACAGGGAAACACCATATATTTT,CASSSSSRQGNTIYF
TRBD2,once,TRBV9,TRBJ2-1,TGTGCCAGCAGCGTAGGGCTGACTAGCGGGAGTTACAATGAGCAGTTCTTC,CASSVGLTSGSYNEQFF
-,-,TRBV5-1,TRBJ2-2,TGCGCCAGCAGCTTGTTACCGGGAACGGCGGCCGGGGAGCTGTTTTTT,CASSLLPGTAAGELFF
TRBD2,-,TRBV7-2,TRBJ2-1,TGTGCCAGCAGCCCCCAGGGACTAGCGGACAATGAGCAGTTCTTC,CASSPQGLADNEQFF
-,-,TRBV7-9,TRBJ1-3,TGTGCCAGCAGCTTAGGTGGGGGGTACTCTGGAAACACCATATATTTT,CASSLGGGYSGNTIYF